The following is a T cell receptor (beta chain) sequence with its context. Its antigen is currently unknown. This entry is derived from a study of T cells in localized non-small cell lung cancer. Points from the study as a whole: Among the top 100 tumor clones, a median around 50 appeared in adjacent lung. There was an association of higher blood T cell density with longer overall survival.

With V trimmed by 8 bases and J by 6 bases, 11 bases remained unmatched. The CDR3 loop spans 14 amino acids. Germline CDR1 and CDR2: SGDLS and YYNGEE. The method was immunoSEQ multiplex PCR; TCRdb's version includes in-frame clones alone and lacks a portion of them. The table shows tens of thousands of clones, with more than 75% occurring only once. The V gene is TRBV9, the J gene TRBJ2-1, with 7 bases fitting TRBD2. The sequencing here drew on peripheral blood, taken before any cancer treatment. The receptor was derived from an older female donor with stage I lung adenocarcinoma. DNA of the CDR3: TGTGCCAGTGCGATGGCGAGCGGGGCCAATGAGCAGTTCTTC. Encoded protein: CASAMASGANEQFF.